The 20 T cell receptor beta chains below all came from one sample that was sequenced in a study of identical twins. TCRdb re-analysed the 5' RACE reads in MiXCR, keeping a single row per CDR3 protein. This table holds 1.5 million to 2 million distinct CDR3 sequences, 32% found once. The sample comprised cord blood. These receptors were taken from a newborn girl in good health.

The table lists this clonotype with many counts. The gene calls are TRBV12-3 or TRBV12-4 and TRBJ2-5; the D gene is possibly TRBD2 (5 bases). The CDR3 sequence is 13 residues long. Trimming took 6 bases from V and 3 from J, leaving 11 bases between them. CDR3 DNA sequence: TGTGCCAGCAGCTTTCCCGGGGAAGAGACCCAGTACTTC. This codes for CASSFPGEETQYF.

The chain uses TRBV29-1 and TRBJ2-2; D unclear. CDR3 length equals 11 residues. Germline V gene sequence: CDR1 SQVTM, CDR2 ANQGSEA. Trimming removed 7 bases from V and 8 bases from J, with 11 bases in between. The CDR3 sequence: CSAALSGELFF. DNA for the CDR3: TGCAGCGCGGCGCTGTCGGGGGAGCTGTTTTTT.

This clonotype was picked up a small number of times. The chain recombines TRBV6-1 with TRBJ2-3, with D hard to call. This CDR3 has 12 amino acids. Per the germline V gene, CDR1 is MNHNS and CDR2 is SASEGT. V was cut by 4 bases and J by 6 bases, with 8 bases left in between. Written as DNA, the CDR3 is TGTGCCAGCAGTGGGTATTGGGATACGCAGTATTTT. This codes for CASSGYWDTQYF.

This clonotype was detected a few times. The chain uses TRBV7-9 and TRBJ2-7; D not resolved. The germline V gene encodes CDR1 SEHNR and CDR2 FQNEAQ (reference sequence). CDR3 length: 13 residues. The ends were cut back, 1 base at V and 6 bases at J, with 10 bases in the middle. Here the CDR3 DNA reads TGTGCCAGCAGCTTAGACCCCCACGTCGAGCAGTACTTC. Its protein product is CASSLDPHVEQYF.

The V gene is TRBV30, the J gene TRBJ2-1; D ambiguous. CDR3 length: 13 residues. Deletions cut 2 bases from V and 6 bases from J, with 11 bases between. The germline V gene has CDR1 GTSNPN and CDR2 SVGIG (reference sequence). The CDR3 DNA reads as TGTGCCTGGAGTTGGGGTTCAGGCAATGAGCAGTTCTTC. This sequence encodes CAWSWGSGNEQFF. Based on the CDR3 plus reference TRBV30 and TRBJ2-1, the full variable domain is SQTIHQWPATLVQPVGSPLSLECTVEGTSNPNLYWYRQAAGRGLQLLFYSVGIGQISSEVPQNLSASRPQDRQFILSSKKLLLSDSGFYLCAWSWGSGNEQFFGPGTRLTVL.

This rearrangement joins TRBV20-1 to TRBJ2-7, with TRBD1 matching over 7 bases. Germline V lookup: CDR1 DFQATT, CDR2 SNEGSKA (reference sequence). The trim removed 5 bases at V and 1 base at J, leaving 5 bases unmatched. The CDR3 runs to 13 residues. For the CDR3, the DNA is TGCAGTGCTGTGGACAGGCCTTCCTACGAGCAGTACTTC. It specifies CSAVDRPSYEQYF.

J is TRBJ1-2 and V is TRBV27; 12 bases agree with TRBD1. CDR1 is MNHEY and CDR2 is SMNVEV in the germline V gene (reference sequence). CDR3 length: 16 amino acids. Trimming at V came to 3 bases and at J to 4 bases, leaving 6 bases not matched to a gene. This CDR3 is CASSLGQGALGYGYTF. As DNA, the CDR3 is TGTGCCAGCAGTTTGGGACAGGGGGCGCTTGGCTATGGCTACACCTTC.

This clonotype showed up many times. The V gene is TRBV5-5, the J gene TRBJ2-7; 11 bases are shared with TRBD2. The CDR3 extends over 16 amino acids. Germline CDR1 and CDR2: SGHKS and YYEKEE (reference sequence). V lost 4 bases to trimming and J lost 4 bases; unmatched junction nucleotides: 10. The CDR3 coding sequence is TGTGCCAGCAGCAGGACTTTAGCGGGAGGGCCATACGAGCAGTACTTC. Amino acid sequence: CASSRTLAGGPYEQYF.

This chain joins TRBV6-5 and TRBJ2-1; TRBD1 matches at 8 bases. Germline assignment: CDR1 MNHEY and CDR2 SVGAGI. Trimming removed 7 bases from V and 3 bases from J; junction bases left unmatched: 11. The CDR3 is made up of 16 amino acids. The CDR3 nucleotides are TGTGCCAGCACCTACGCCGGCACAGGGGGCTACAATGAGCAGTTCTTC. Its translation: CASTYAGTGGYNEQFF.

This clonotype was observed a handful of times. The V call is TRBV20-1, the J call TRBJ2-7; 9 bases map to TRBD2. Germline V CDR1 and CDR2: DFQATT, SNEGSKA (reference sequence). The CDR3 has 15 residues. V shed 0 bases and J 3 bases; nucleotides not matched to a gene: 6. The CDR3 bases are TGCAGTGCTAGAGAACGCGGGAGGGCCCTCTACGAGCAGTACTTC. Its protein is CSARERGRALYEQYF.

This clonotype has at least ten counts. The V gene is TRBV4-1, the J gene TRBJ2-4, with D uncertain. V shed 3 bases and J shed 9 bases, with 12 bases lying between them. The CDR3 is 13 amino acids. Per germline, CDR1 MGHRA and CDR2 YSYEKL. The CDR3 DNA is TGCGCCAGCAGCCAGCCAGACACGGGCATTCAGTACTTC. Its protein product is CASSQPDTGIQYF.

The chain employs TRBV3-1 and TRBJ1-2; TRBD1 is a possible D gene (6 bases). V dropped 5 bases and J dropped 0 bases, with 13 bases sitting between them. Germline V CDR1 and CDR2: LGHDT, YNNKEL (reference sequence). There are 15 residues in the CDR3. As DNA, the CDR3 is TGTGCCAGCAGCTACACGGACAGTCCTAACTATGGCTACACCTTC. The encoded protein is CASSYTDSPNYGYTF.

As regards this clonotype: Mismatch with germline at one junction end may stem from a read error. The chain joins TRBV24-1 to TRBJ2-1, with D possibly TRBD1 on 7 matching bases. Germline CDR1 is KGHDR and CDR2 is SFDVKD. The CDR3 is 13 amino acids. The CDR3: CASRSGGGHEKFF. CDR3 sequence (DNA): TGTGCCTCACGTTCAGGGGGAGGACATGAGAAGTTCTTC.

The rearrangement uses TRBV20-1 and TRBJ2-5; 9 bases line up with TRBD1. The end of the DNA fits TRBJ2-7 better, so the J call may be wrong. The CDR3 sequence is 14 residues long. Germline-derived CDR1 and CDR2 are DFQATT and SNEGSKA (reference sequence). The CDR3 loop is CSASRRDRVYEQYF. The CDR3 nucleotides are TGCAGTGCCTCGCGCCGGGACAGGGTCTACGAGCAGTACTTC.

In this sample, this clonotype turned up a few times. This chain connects TRBV12-3 or TRBV12-4 to TRBJ2-7, with D possibly matching TRBD1 (6 bases). V dropped 3 bases and J dropped 5 bases, with 14 bases sitting between them. CDR3 size: 14 residues. Here the CDR3 reads CASSLFRGFNEQYF. As DNA, the CDR3 is TGTGCCAGCAGTTTGTTCAGGGGATTTAACGAGCAGTACTTC.

For the CDR3, the DNA is TGTGCCATCAGCTCCTCTGGGGCCAACGTCCTGACTTTC. Its translation: CAISSSGANVLTF. V gene TRBV10-3 combines with J gene TRBJ2-6, with D hard to call. V lost 6 bases to trimming and J lost 0 bases, with 3 bases between them. CDR1 is ENHRY, CDR2 SYGVKD, per germline. The CDR3 spans 13 residues.

This chain connects TRBV15 to TRBJ2-1, with TRBD1 matching 9 bases. This CDR3 region has 15 residues. CDR1 is LNHNV and CDR2 is YYDKDF in the germline V gene (reference sequence). With V trimmed by 4 bases and J by 2 bases, 3 bases remained unmatched. CDR3 residues: CATSIDRGTYNEQFF. The CDR3 DNA sequence: TGTGCCACCAGCATCGACAGGGGGACCTACAATGAGCAGTTCTTC.

The sample holds a few counts of this clonotype. The V gene is TRBV28, the J gene TRBJ1-1, with 9 bases matching TRBD1. The CDR3 has 12 amino acids. Germline values: CDR1 MDHEN, CDR2 SYDVKM. V gave up 7 bases and J gave up 11 bases; unmatched junction bases: 8. In DNA form, the CDR3 reads TGTGCCAGCACCCTGACAGGGGGATGGGCTTTCTTT. It is translated as CASTLTGGWAFF.

This clonotype was observed a handful of times. The V gene is TRBV20-1, the J gene TRBJ2-3; D unclear. CDR1 and CDR2 from the germline V gene are DFQATT and SNEGSKA (reference sequence). The CDR3 is 14 residues long. V was cut by 0 bases and J by 3 bases, with 10 bases left in between. CDR3 sequence: CSARDVANTDTQYF. CDR3 nucleotides: TGCAGTGCTAGAGACGTGGCAAATACAGATACGCAGTATTTT.

This clonotype was seen a handful of times. V gene TRBV20-1 combines with J gene TRBJ1-2; no clear D gene. V was trimmed by 1 base and J by 8 bases, leaving 14 bases between them. Germline V gene sequence: CDR1 DFQATT, CDR2 SNEGSKA (reference sequence). There are 13 residues in the CDR3. The CDR3 sequence: CSARGRPLQGYTF. In nucleotides, the CDR3 is TGCAGTGCTAGAGGGCGTCCCCTACAAGGCTACACCTTC.